This record concerns one TCR beta chain sequence. This clone was picked up a small number of times. What antigen it recognizes has not been identified. Base-call qualities are not available, and no considerably larger clone is one nucleotide away. This record belongs to a study of CD8+ T cells in alopecia areata (dated by TCRdb to the late 2010s). For the wider study: Treated patients were enrolled in an open-label pilot trial of oral tofacitinib at 5 to 10 mg twice daily for moderate-to-severe alopecia areata. Patients stayed on tofacitinib for 6 to 18 months and then had 6 months of follow-up off drug so that delayed response and recurrence could be assessed. The study used high-throughput TCRbeta sequencing to examine T cell clonal expansion in alopecia areata, in both the C3H/HeJ mouse model and human patients. Human TCRbeta sequencing covered scalp tissue and sorted CD4+ and CD8+ peripheral blood T cells from patchy and totalis/universalis alopecia areata patients and healthy controls. Biopsies were taken from tofacitinib-treated patients at baseline and at 4 and 24 weeks of treatment, and a later scalp biopsy was taken in several of the tofacitinib-treated patients. Scalp clonality was compared across normal scalp (n=4), patchy alopecia areata scalp (n=8), and alopecia totalis/universalis scalp (n=8). RNA was extracted with the PAXgene miRNA kit for fixed scalp, the miRNeasy kit for PBMCs, and the RNeasy kit for mouse skin. TCRbeta CDR3 regions were amplified by immunoSEQ multiplex PCR using 35 Vbeta forward and 13 Jbeta reverse primers.

CDR1 and CDR2 (MGHDK, SYGVNS) derive from the germline V gene. The cysteine opens and the phenylalanine closes a CDR3 of 11 amino acids. The kept DNA is CDR3 alone, 33 bases in frame from the first base. The germline ends are 7 bases apart after V is trimmed by 6 bases and J by 6 bases. Broad study findings and their caveats: Scalp TCR repertoire analysis is complicated because resident alphabeta T cells in normal human skin are also sequenced, whereas mouse skin is dominated by gammadelta T cells. TCR sequences shared between patients were less clear than in mice, possibly partly because of HLA diversity in the patient population. Higher clonality and more expanded CD8+ clones were observed in lesional scalp than in normal scalp, particularly in alopecia totalis/universalis, a finding suggestive of antigenic drive.

Libraries were prepared through the immunoSEQ multiplex PCR assay. RNA was extracted from all samples and reverse transcribed into cDNA as template for TCR sequencing. SuperScript III was used to make first-strand cDNA, primed with a 2:1 mix of oligo-dT and random hexamers. Amplification bias was assessed with a synthetic immune receptor repertoire, and residual bias was removed computationally. The authors' analysis ran thus. After raw reads were preprocessed to remove errors, the CDR3 was defined following IMGT conventions as running from the conserved cysteine to phenylalanine. Clonality was computed as 1 minus the Shannon entropy, with the entropy normalized by log2 of the number of productive unique TCRs. Scalp TCRbeta sequences were cross-referenced with sorted blood CD4 and CD8 repertoires so that the CD4 or CD8 identity of scalp clones could be inferred. As stored in TCRdb, this immuneACCESS dataset retains in-frame rearrangements with V and J assigned. A fraction of the clones does not appear; measured against another copy, unresolved V genes explain less than half of the discrepancy, and the remainder lacks a known reason. From that table come the V and J calls and clone size; the DNA was used to work out D and trimming. For this sample the table gives 150,000 to 200,000 clones, of which 59% were detected only once. The ten top clones hold 14% to 15% of the sample.

This specimen's time point label, interpreted: baseline before oral tofacitinib. Lesional scalp punch biopsies and peripheral blood were obtained from alopecia areata patients. PBMCs were isolated by density centrifugation and stained for CD3, CD4 and CD8, after which CD4+ and CD8+ T cells were sorted on a FACSAria. This sequence uses TRBV25-1 and TRBJ2-3; there is no confident call for the D gene. This receptor was taken from a human donor with alopecia areata. This material consisted of CD4+ T cells sorted from blood, taken at week 0. The nucleotides are TGTGCCAGCAGGAAAATTGATACGCAGTATTTT. It specifies CASRKIDTQYF.